The 31 T cell receptor beta chains reported below all come from one sample, sequenced in a study of blood T cell repertoires in COVID-19. Produced via immunoSEQ multiplex PCR; TCRdb's table is partial and in-frame only. Seen here are roughly 200,000 clones, approximately 90% observed once, and the top ten hold approximately 6%. The material sequenced was peripheral blood. These receptors were obtained from a man aged 35-49 years with active or convalescent COVID-19.

The rearrangement uses TRBV7-2 and TRBJ1-1; 8 bases match TRBD1. The V segment lost 5 bases and the J segment 0 bases; nucleotides outside the gene matches: 5. The CDR3 sequence is 15 residues long. CDR1 and CDR2 from the germline V gene are SGHTA and FQGNSA. The CDR3 is CASSTWTGMNTEAFF. In DNA, the CDR3 is TGTGCCAGCAGCACCTGGACAGGGATGAACACTGAAGCTTTCTTT.

This clone appeared once. At the DNA level, this CDR3 is encoded by other sequences in the same sample as well. CDR3 protein: CASGLVNGYEQYF. CDR3 nucleotides: TGTGCTAGTGGTTTGGTGAACGGCTACGAGCAGTACTTC. The chain combines TRBV12-5 with TRBJ2-7; D ambiguous. Germline CDR1 is LGHNT and CDR2 is FRNRAP. Deletions cut 0 bases from V and 3 bases from J, with 6 bases between. The length of the CDR3 is 13 residues. Filled out from reference TRBV12-5 and TRBJ2-7, the complete variable domain reads DARVTQTPRHKVTEMGQEVTMRCQPILGHNTVFWYRQTMMQGLELLAYFRNRAPLDDSGMPKDRFSAEMPDATLATLKIQPSEPRDSAVYFCASGLVNGYEQYFGPGTRLTVT.

This rearrangement joins TRBV24-1 to TRBJ2-2, with 8 bases that match TRBD1. Trimming at V came to 4 bases and at J to 4 bases, leaving 10 bases not matched to a gene. CDR3 length: 17 residues. Germline V CDR1 and CDR2: KGHDR, SFDVKD. The CDR3 loop is CATSDRGAGGGTGELFF. The CDR3 coding sequence is TGTGCCACCAGTGACCGAGGAGCAGGGGGCGGCACCGGGGAGCTGTTTTTT.

The genes are TRBV6-5 and TRBJ2-3; D is undetermined. In germline, CDR1 is MNHEY, CDR2 SVGAGI. This CDR3 comprises 14 residues. The ends were cut back, 6 bases at V and 0 bases at J, with 10 bases in the middle. As DNA, the CDR3 is TGTGCCAGCAGCCCAGGCCCTAGCACAGATACGCAGTATTTT. Translating gives CASSPGPSTDTQYF.

The chain couples TRBV5-4 to TRBJ2-2; 12 positions agree with TRBD2. Germline lookup yields CDR1 SGHNT and CDR2 YYREEE (reference sequence). The CDR3 is 17 amino acids. Trimming took 4 bases from V and 5 from J; bases not matched to a gene: 9. CDR3 DNA sequence: TGTGCCAGCAGCCGCCCGACTAGCGGGAGTGTTACCGGGGAGCTGTTTTTT. It yields the protein CASSRPTSGSVTGELFF.

The chain employs TRBV5-6 and TRBJ2-1; TRBD2 agrees at 16 bases. This CDR3 has 18 amino acids. Trimming cost V 4 bases and J 2 bases; bases outside gene matches: 6. CDR1 SGHDT and CDR2 YYEEEE come from the germline V gene. The CDR3 spells CASSAGLAGGGPYNEQFF. CDR3 nucleotide sequence: TGTGCCAGCAGCGCGGGACTAGCGGGAGGGGGCCCCTACAATGAGCAGTTCTTC.

CDR3 sequence: CSAGKGAHGNTIYF. As DNA, the CDR3 is TGCAGCGCTGGGAAGGGGGCTCATGGAAACACCATATATTTT. The chain uses TRBV29-1 and TRBJ1-3; 7 bases line up with TRBD1. After removal of 7 bases from V and 3 bases from J, the junction contained 9 bases not matched to a gene. Germline V CDR1 and CDR2: SQVTM, ANQGSEA. The CDR3 runs 14 residues.

The rearrangement joins TRBV5-1 to TRBJ2-3, with 10 bases matching TRBD2. The CDR3 has 16 amino acids. Germline V gene lookup returns CDR1 SGHRS and CDR2 YFSETQ. V lost 0 bases and J lost 6; bases outside the gene matches: 7. CDR3 amino acids: CASSLGASGGRDTQYF. CDR3 nucleotide sequence: TGCGCCAGCAGCTTGGGGGCTAGCGGGGGCAGGGATACGCAGTATTTT.

The V call is TRBV6-5, the J call TRBJ1-2, with 8 bases identical to TRBD1. Germline CDR1 MNHEY, CDR2 SVGAGI. Germline trimming cut 5 bases from V and 3 bases from J; bases unmatched to any gene: 2. The CDR3 covers 13 residues. CDR3 in amino acids: CASSTQGDYGYTF. CDR3 sequence (DNA): TGTGCCAGCAGTACACAGGGGGACTATGGCTACACCTTC.

This clone was counted a single time. The CDR3: CASSVVGAGTGTYEQYF. CDR3 DNA sequence: TGTGCCAGCAGCGTAGTTGGAGCCGGGACAGGGACCTACGAGCAGTACTTC. The V gene is TRBV9, the J gene TRBJ2-7; 9 bases align to TRBD1. The V gene's germline CDR1 is SGDLS and CDR2 YYNGEE. The CDR3 runs to 17 residues. Unmatched junction bases numbered 9, after V lost 0 bases and J lost 2 bases.

The chain uses TRBV19 and TRBJ2-6; 8 bases match TRBD1. V lost 1 base to trimming and J lost 0 bases; unmatched junction nucleotides: 5. In germline, CDR1 is LNHDA, CDR2 SQIVND (reference sequence). The CDR3 spans 18 residues. The CDR3 DNA reads TGTGCCAGTAGTATAGGGGACAGGAGCCCCTCTGGGGCCAACGTCCTGACTTTC. It encodes CASSIGDRSPSGANVLTF.

The chain recombines TRBV19 with TRBJ1-4; TRBD1 is a possible D gene (6 bases). Germline CDR1 and CDR2: LNHDA and SQIVND (reference sequence). V dropped 5 bases and J dropped 0 bases, with 10 bases sitting between them. The CDR3 runs to 15 residues. CDR3 sequence (DNA): TGTGCCAGTAGTCCCGGGACATCAACTAATGAAAAACTGTTTTTT. It specifies CASSPGTSTNEKLFF.

The chain joins TRBV28 to TRBJ1-1; D might be TRBD1 (5 bases). The germline gives CDR1 MDHEN, CDR2 SYDVKM. The CDR3 is 12 residues long. Trimming removed 7 bases at V and 1 base at J, with 7 bases between. The DNA for the CDR3 is TGTGCCAGCATCGGGGGGAACACTGAAGCTTTCTTT. The encoded protein is CASIGGNTEAFF.

The chain uses TRBV29-1 and TRBJ1-2; 7 positions match TRBD1. V dropped 7 bases and J dropped 6; count of bases not matched to a gene: 5. This CDR3 spans 11 amino acids. CDR1 SQVTM and CDR2 ANQGSEA come from the germline V gene. The CDR3 reads CSAPGGDGYTF. The CDR3 DNA is TGCAGCGCCCCAGGGGGAGATGGCTACACCTTC.

The chain employs TRBV6-2 or TRBV6-3 and TRBJ1-6, with TRBD1 as a possible D gene (6 bases). The CDR3 extends over 17 amino acids. Germline V gene data show CDR1 as MNHEY and CDR2 as SVGEGT. Trimming cost V 6 bases and J 7 bases, with 22 bases left between them. CDR3 nucleotides: TGTGCCAGCAGCCCTAGAACTTCTGAGGGGGGGAATTCACCCCTCCACTTT. Encoded protein: CASSPRTSEGGNSPLHF.

The chain employs TRBV6-5 and TRBJ2-7; D is perhaps TRBD1 (6 bases). This CDR3 spans 14 amino acids. Germline assignment: CDR1 MNHEY and CDR2 SVGAGI. The V end was cut by 7 bases, the J end by 0 bases, with 13 bases between. DNA for the CDR3: TGTGCCAGCACCCCGGGACAAAACTCCTACGAGCAGTACTTC. Residues: CASTPGQNSYEQYF.

This chain joins TRBV28 and TRBJ1-1; 8 positions agree with TRBD1. The V gene's germline CDR1 is MDHEN and CDR2 SYDVKM. The junction had 8 bases not matched to a gene; V was cut back by 5 bases and J by 6 bases. CDR3 length equals 14 residues. CDR3 in DNA: TGTGCCAGCAGTAGGACAGGGTGGGGCCCTGAAGCTTTCTTT. It translates to CASSRTGWGPEAFF.

This chain joins TRBV6-6 and TRBJ1-1; no definite D call. CDR1 and CDR2 from the germline V gene are MNHNY and SVGAGI (reference sequence). V lost 0 bases and J 3 bases, leaving 5 bases between the germline ends. CDR3 size: 13 residues. The CDR3 DNA follows: TGTGCCAGCAGTTACTCGGCTGACACTGAAGCTTTCTTT. Encoded protein: CASSYSADTEAFF.

V gene TRBV9 combines with J gene TRBJ2-1, with TRBD2 identical over 10 bases. The CDR3 consists of 16 residues. The V gene's germline CDR1 is SGDLS and CDR2 YYNGEE. The ends lost 0 bases at V and 10 bases at J; junction bases unmatched: 10. The CDR3 here is CASSVGQRGGQQEQFF. Here the CDR3 DNA reads TGTGCCAGCAGCGTAGGCCAGCGGGGGGGCCAGCAGGAGCAGTTCTTC.

This rearrangement joins TRBV5-6 to TRBJ1-5; the match to TRBD1 covers 7 bases. The CDR3 has 16 residues. In germline, CDR1 is SGHDT, CDR2 YYEEEE. Trimming at V came to 6 bases and at J to 2 bases, leaving 11 bases not matched to a gene. CDR3 sequence: CASTHYRQGGNQPQHF. The DNA of the CDR3 is TGTGCCAGCACGCATTATAGACAGGGAGGCAATCAGCCCCAGCATTTT. Supplemented by reference TRBV5-6 and TRBJ1-5, the full variable domain reads DAGVTQSPTHLIKTRGQQVTLRCSPKSGHDTVSWYQQALGQGPQFIFQYYEEEERQRGNFPDRFSGHQFPNYSSELNVNALLLGDSALYLCASTHYRQGGNQPQHFGDGTRLSIL.

The genes are TRBV28 and TRBJ1-3, with 8 bases aligning to TRBD1. The CDR3 is made up of 14 amino acids. J lost 2 bases, V lost 6 bases, and 3 bases had no gene match. Germline CDR1 MDHEN, CDR2 SYDVKM. Here the CDR3 reads CASRIRGPGNTIYF. CDR3 nucleotides: TGTGCCAGCAGGATCAGGGGGCCTGGAAACACCATATATTTT.

The chain couples TRBV28 to TRBJ1-2; 10 nucleotides match TRBD1. The CDR3 is 15 residues long. Germline V gives CDR1 MDHEN, CDR2 SYDVKM. Trimming cost V 6 bases and J 4 bases; bases outside gene matches: 8. CDR3 in amino acids: CASRTGTGEGYGYTF. The CDR3 region has the DNA TGTGCCAGCAGAACGGGGACAGGGGAGGGCTATGGCTACACCTTC.

The chain joins TRBV4-3 to TRBJ1-5; no clear D gene. Trimming cost V 1 base and J 2 bases, with 9 bases left between them. Germline assignment: CDR1 LGHNA and CDR2 YSLEER. This CDR3 contains 15 residues. The CDR3 DNA is TGCGCCAGCAGCCAAGCGACTAGCGGCAATCAGCCCCAGCATTTT. Translated, it gives CASSQATSGNQPQHF.

The rearrangement uses TRBV5-4 and TRBJ2-3; 11 bases align to TRBD1. The J segment lost 6 bases and the V segment lost 5 bases, leaving 11 bases of the junction unmatched. CDR1 and CDR2 (germline): SGHNT, YYREEE (reference sequence). The CDR3 spans 16 residues. The CDR3 nucleotides are TGTGCCAGCAGTATCAAAGTGGGGACAGGGGGTGATACGCAGTATTTT. Its translation is CASSIKVGTGGDTQYF.

This clone was observed once. The chain links TRBV29-1 to TRBJ2-7; 9 bases are shared with TRBD1. With V trimmed by 4 bases and J by 1 base, 5 bases remained unmatched. CDR3 length: 14 residues. Germline assignment: CDR1 SQVTM and CDR2 ANQGSEA. Written as DNA, the CDR3 is TGCAGCGTTGCCAGGACAGGGGTTTCCTACGAGCAGTACTTC. Translating it yields CSVARTGVSYEQYF.

This chain links TRBV6-5 with TRBJ1-1, with D unclear. Germline lookup yields CDR1 MNHEY and CDR2 SVGAGI. The CDR3 length is 14 residues. V was pared by 6 bases and J by 3 bases, with 14 bases between. The chain's CDR3 is CASSLGLSYTEAFF. The CDR3 DNA sequence: TGTGCCAGCAGCCTCGGACTATCTTACACTGAAGCTTTCTTT.

V gene TRBV5-1 combines with J gene TRBJ2-2; TRBD2 is a possible D gene (5 bases). CDR1 is SGHRS, CDR2 YFSETQ, per germline. V dropped 3 bases and J dropped 1 base, with 10 bases sitting between them. CDR3 length: 15 residues. The CDR3 DNA reads as TGCGCCAGCAGCTCGGCGGGCGGGAACACCGGGGAGCTGTTTTTT. It encodes CASSSAGGNTGELFF.

The chain links TRBV10-3 to TRBJ1-2, with unresolved D. The CDR3 has 13 amino acids. The germline V and J ends were trimmed by 1 base and 8 bases, with 11 bases remaining between them. CDR1 is ENHRY and CDR2 is SYGVKD in the germline V gene. CDR3 sequence (DNA): TGTGCCATCAGTGAGTTAGAACTGGTCGGCTACACCTTC. Encoded protein: CAISELELVGYTF.

The chain has TRBV5-1 and TRBJ2-5; D not certain. Germline V lookup: CDR1 SGHRS, CDR2 YFSETQ. Trimming left V 4 bases short and J 5 bases short, with 9 bases between. The CDR3 contains 12 residues. For the CDR3, the DNA is TGCGCCAGCAGCAGAGATTGGGAGACCCAGTACTTC. Its protein product is CASSRDWETQYF.

This sequence joins TRBV7-2 and TRBJ1-2; TRBD1 is a possible D gene (5 bases). Trimming removed 5 bases at V and 7 bases at J, with 14 bases between. The CDR3 runs 13 residues. Germline loops: CDR1 SGHTA, CDR2 FQGNSA. CDR3 region: CASSPGQESGYTF. The CDR3 coding sequence is TGTGCCAGCAGCCCTGGACAAGAGTCTGGCTACACCTTC.

The rearrangement uses TRBV19 and TRBJ2-2; D is perhaps TRBD1 (5 bases). Germline V gene data show CDR1 as LNHDA and CDR2 as SQIVND (reference sequence). The CDR3 totals 15 residues. V lost 6 bases and J 4 bases, leaving 15 bases between the germline ends. The CDR3 is CASRRVGAGTGELFF. As DNA, the CDR3 is TGTGCCAGTAGAAGGGTTGGGGCCGGCACCGGGGAGCTGTTTTTT.